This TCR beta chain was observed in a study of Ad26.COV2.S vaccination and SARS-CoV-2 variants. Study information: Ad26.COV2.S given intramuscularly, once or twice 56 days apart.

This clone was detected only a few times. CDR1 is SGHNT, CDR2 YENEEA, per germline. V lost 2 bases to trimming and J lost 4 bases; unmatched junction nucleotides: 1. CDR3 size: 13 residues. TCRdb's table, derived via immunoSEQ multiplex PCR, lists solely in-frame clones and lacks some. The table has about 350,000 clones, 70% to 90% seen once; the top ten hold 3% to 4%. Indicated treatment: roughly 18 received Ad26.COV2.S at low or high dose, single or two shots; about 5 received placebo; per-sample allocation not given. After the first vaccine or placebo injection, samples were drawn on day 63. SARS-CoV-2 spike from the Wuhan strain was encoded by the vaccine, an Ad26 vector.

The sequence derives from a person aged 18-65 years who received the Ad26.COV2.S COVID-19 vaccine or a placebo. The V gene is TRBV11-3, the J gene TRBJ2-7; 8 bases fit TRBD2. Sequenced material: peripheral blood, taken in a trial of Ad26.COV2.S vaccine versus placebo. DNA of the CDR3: TGTGCCAGCAGCTTACGGGAGGGATACGAGCAGTACTTC. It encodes CASSLREGYEQYF.